This entry lists 15 T cell receptor beta chains sequenced from one sample in a study of siplizumab effects on memory and regulatory T cells. TCRdb's table, derived via immunoSEQ multiplex PCR, lists solely in-frame clones and lacks some. Found here are about 99,000 clones, over 90% of them singletons; the top ten hold 0.6% to 0.7%. The sequenced sample was Tregs sorted from blood. Every receptor here comes from a human donor in good health.

The chain couples TRBV5-6 to TRBJ2-5; D is ambiguous. Per germline, CDR1 SGHDT and CDR2 YYEEEE. V was clipped by 0 bases and J by 7 bases, with 13 bases between them. The CDR3 is 14 residues long. DNA of the CDR3: TGTGCCAGCAGCTTGGGTCAGTTAACTGGGACCCAGTACTTC. Translation: CASSLGQLTGTQYF.

The CDR3 DNA sequence: TGTGCCAGCAGCCCAATAGCGGGAGATGAGACCCAGTACTTC. Amino acids: CASSPIAGDETQYF. This sequence joins TRBV7-6 and TRBJ2-5, with TRBD2 identical over 9 bases. Germline values: CDR1 SGHVS, CDR2 FNYEAQ. The CDR3 totals 14 residues. V lost 5 bases and J lost 5; bases outside the gene matches: 6.

This rearrangement joins TRBV18 to TRBJ2-5; D could derive from TRBD1 or TRBD2 (6 bases each). CDR3 size: 14 residues. With 2 bases removed from V and 4 bases from J, the gap between germline ends came to 11 bases. The germline CDR1 and CDR2 sequences are KGHSH and LQKENI. The CDR3 protein is CASSPGTGAETQYF. The CDR3, as DNA: TGTGCCAGCTCACCAGGAACGGGGGCAGAGACCCAGTACTTC.

The chain joins TRBV5-6 to TRBJ1-2; D is ambiguous. The CDR3 runs 12 residues. Per germline, CDR1 SGHDT and CDR2 YYEEEE. V was shortened by 4 bases and J by 3 bases, with 7 bases between the two germline ends. CDR3 nucleotide sequence: TGTGCCAGCAGCCTCCGGGACTATGGCTACACCTTC. This sequence encodes CASSLRDYGYTF.

The chain employs TRBV2 and TRBJ2-1, with 12 bases identical to TRBD1. Germline values: CDR1 SNHLY, CDR2 FYNNEI. V shed 6 bases, J shed 6 bases, and the junction held 3 bases outside the gene matches. This CDR3 comprises 14 residues. CDR3 in amino acids: CASRPGQGANEQFF. The CDR3 coding sequence is TGTGCCAGCAGACCGGGACAGGGGGCCAATGAGCAGTTCTTC.

The chain has TRBV29-1 and TRBJ1-2, with TRBD1 matching over 12 bases. This CDR3 contains 15 residues. Germline CDR1 SQVTM, CDR2 ANQGSEA. J was trimmed by 7 bases and V by 4 bases; bases with no gene match: 10. CDR3 in amino acids: CSVVPGQGAIGGYTF. CDR3 nucleotides: TGCAGCGTTGTCCCGGGACAGGGGGCAATCGGTGGCTACACCTTC. The entire variable domain, with the rest obtained from reference TRBV29-1 and TRBJ1-2, is as follows: SAVISQKPSRDICQRGTSLTIQCQVDSQVTMMFWYRQQPGQSLTLIATANQGSEATYESGFVIDKFPISRPNLTFSTLTVSNMSPEDSSIYLCSVVPGQGAIGGYTFGSGTRLTVV.

This sequence joins TRBV19 and TRBJ2-2; a possible D gene is TRBD1 (6 bases). The CDR3 has 15 amino acids. The germline V and J ends were trimmed by 2 bases and 4 bases, with 11 bases remaining between them. Germline CDR1 reads LNHDA; CDR2 reads SQIVND (reference sequence). CDR3 bases: TGTGCCAGTAGTATATTGGGGGCTGGCACCGGGGAGCTGTTTTTT. Amino acids: CASSILGAGTGELFF.

The rearrangement links TRBV7-9 to TRBJ2-5; D possibly corresponds to TRBD1 (6 bases). The CDR3 has 16 amino acids. V lost 4 bases to trimming and J lost 2 bases, with 17 bases between them. Germline values: CDR1 SEHNR, CDR2 FQNEAQ (reference sequence). The CDR3 region is CASSSGQKSIQETQYF. CDR3 nucleotides: TGTGCCAGCAGCTCCGGACAGAAGAGCATACAAGAGACCCAGTACTTC.

V and J are TRBV5-5 and TRBJ2-1; D gene unclear. V shed 6 bases and J shed 8 bases, with 15 bases lying between them. CDR3 length: 13 amino acids. CDR1 and CDR2 (germline): SGHKS, YYEKEE (reference sequence). CDR3 coding DNA: TGTGCCAGCAACTACCGGAACAGCGATGAGCAGTTCTTC. Translating it yields CASNYRNSDEQFF.

The chain carries TRBV29-1 and TRBJ2-5; D ambiguous. Germline CDR1 SQVTM, CDR2 ANQGSEA. Trimming removed 3 bases from V and 3 bases from J, with 8 bases in between. The CDR3 loop spans 12 amino acids. The CDR3 region has the DNA TGCAGCGTTGATGGACCGAAAGAGACCCAGTACTTC. Its translation is CSVDGPKETQYF. The whole variable domain, remainder taken from reference TRBV29-1 and TRBJ2-5, is SAVISQKPSRDICQRGTSLTIQCQVDSQVTMMFWYRQQPGQSLTLIATANQGSEATYESGFVIDKFPISRPNLTFSTLTVSNMSPEDSSIYLCSVDGPKETQYFGPGTRLLVL.

The CDR3 region has the DNA TGTGCCAGCAGCGTAGAGCTTGCGGGGACCCAGTACTTC. It translates to CASSVELAGTQYF. The rearrangement links TRBV9 to TRBJ2-5; possible D gene TRBD2, 5 bases. The V end lost 0 bases, the J end lost 7 bases, and 10 bases lay between the germline ends. CDR3 length equals 13 residues. Germline V lookup: CDR1 SGDLS, CDR2 YYNGEE.

Here the CDR3 reads CASIGTGFFEAFF. In nucleotides, the CDR3 is TGTGCCAGCATCGGGACAGGGTTTTTTGAAGCTTTCTTT. The chain has TRBV6-1 and TRBJ1-1; 9 bases line up with TRBD1. The germline gives CDR1 MNHNS, CDR2 SASEGT. The CDR3 spans 13 residues. V shed 7 bases and J 7 bases; nucleotides not matched to a gene: 7.

The chain combines TRBV4-3 with TRBJ1-2; 10 nucleotides align to TRBD1. Germline CDR1 is LGHNA and CDR2 is YSLEER. Trimming at V came to 5 bases and at J to 8 bases, leaving 11 bases not matched to a gene. This CDR3 is 15 amino acids long. The CDR3 sequence: CASSKVRQGAEGYTF. The CDR3 DNA sequence: TGCGCCAGCAGCAAAGTACGACAGGGGGCTGAGGGCTACACCTTC.

The rearrangement links TRBV11-3 to TRBJ1-6; TRBD1 matches at 10 bases. V gave up 5 bases and J gave up 6 bases; unmatched junction bases: 1. CDR3 length: 14 amino acids. Germline CDR1 SGHNT, CDR2 YENEEA. This CDR3 is CASSRDRGNSPLHF. DNA for the CDR3: TGTGCCAGCAGCCGGGACAGGGGTAATTCACCCCTCCACTTT.

This sequence joins TRBV6-4 and TRBJ2-1, with TRBD2 matching 8 bases. The CDR3 length is 16 residues. J was trimmed by 6 bases and V by 7 bases; bases with no gene match: 14. Germline assignment: CDR1 MRHNA and CDR2 SNTAGT. The CDR3 spells CASTNPGAGGVNEQFF. As DNA, the CDR3 is TGTGCCAGCACTAACCCTGGGGCGGGGGGCGTCAATGAGCAGTTCTTC.